This T cell receptor (beta chain) was obtained from a study of PD-1 blockade in classical Hodgkin lymphoma. Study at large: The study gave patients nivolumab 3 mg/kg intravenously every 2 weeks. General study results and limits: Whoever responded completely had baseline diversity much like that seen in newly diagnosed patients. With respect to the repertoire differences, their causes, possibly disease activity or prior therapy, remain undefined.

TCRdb's table, derived via immunoSEQ multiplex PCR, lists solely in-frame clones and lacks some. The data contain 40,000 to 55,000 clones, nearly 80% of them singletons. This sample's time point: cycle 4 day 1 (C4D1), after 6 weeks of nivolumab. Every one of the patients relapsed after autologous stem cell transplantation (brentuximab vedotin exposure was variable). Germline CDR1 MDHEN, CDR2 SYDVKM. V was shortened by 8 bases and J by 5 bases, with 12 bases between the two germline ends. The length of the CDR3 is 12 residues. About this clone itself: Antigen specificity is unknown.

V and J are TRBV28 and TRBJ1-1; no reliable D call. The sequence was collected from a human donor with classical Hodgkin lymphoma. The sequencing here drew on peripheral blood mononuclear cells (PBMCs), taken before the fourth cycle of nivolumab. CDR3 residues: CASGPKETEAFF. The CDR3 nucleotides are TGTGCCAGCGGACCGAAGGAAACTGAAGCTTTCTTT.